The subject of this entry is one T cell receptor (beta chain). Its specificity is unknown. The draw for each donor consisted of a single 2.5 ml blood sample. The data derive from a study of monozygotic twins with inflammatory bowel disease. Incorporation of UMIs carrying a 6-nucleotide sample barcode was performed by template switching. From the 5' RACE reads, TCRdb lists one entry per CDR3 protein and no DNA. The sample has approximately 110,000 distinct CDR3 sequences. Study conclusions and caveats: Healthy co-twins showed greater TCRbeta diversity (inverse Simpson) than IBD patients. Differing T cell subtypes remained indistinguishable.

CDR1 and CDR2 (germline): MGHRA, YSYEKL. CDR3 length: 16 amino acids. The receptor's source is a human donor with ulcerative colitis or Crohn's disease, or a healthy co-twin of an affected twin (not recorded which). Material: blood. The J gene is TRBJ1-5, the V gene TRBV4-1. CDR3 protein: CASSQASGGLHQPQHF.